A selection of T cell receptor beta chains follows, all from one sample in a study of T cell responses to AZD1222 COVID-19 vaccine. Produced via immunoSEQ multiplex PCR; TCRdb's table is partial and in-frame only. The table shows 150,000 to 180,000 clones, with about 87% occurring only once. The specimen was peripheral blood, collected on day 0 of AZD1222 vaccination. The source of these receptors is an adult in good health. The CDR3 runs from the conserved cysteine through the conserved F or W. A D gene is named only where the DNA matches it firmly. Only part of the rows carry a size: once, few, many, or a class if the clone is expanded.

V	D	J	size	CDR3	DNA
TRBV19	TRBD1	TRBJ2-7	NA	CASSPRDRVFEQYF	TGTGCCAGTAGCCCCCGGGACAGGGTGTTCGAGCAGTACTTC
TRBV5-6	NA	TRBJ1-3	NA	CASSSSSGNTIYF	TGTGCCAGCAGCTCTAGCTCTGGAAACACCATATATTTT
TRBV28	TRBD1	TRBJ1-4	NA	CASSSSRQGREKLFF	TGTGCCAGCAGTTCCTCTAGACAGGGTCGTGAAAAACTGTTTTTT
TRBV5-5	NA	TRBJ1-5	NA	CASSPSPGGGNQPQHF	TGTGCCAGCAGCCCTTCTCCCGGGGGGGGCAATCAGCCCCAGCATTTT
TRBV7-2	TRBD1	TRBJ1-2	NA	CASSLPGGQGYTF	TGTGCCAGCAGCTTACCAGGGGGCCAGGGCTACACCTTC
TRBV7-9	NA	TRBJ1-1	NA	CASSPQAISNTEAFF	TGTGCCAGCAGCCCTCAGGCCATCTCGAACACTGAAGCTTTCTTT
TRBV10-3	NA	TRBJ1-1	NA	CAISEGGRNTEAFF	TGTGCCATCAGTGAAGGCGGGCGGAACACTGAAGCTTTCTTT
TRBV4-1	NA	TRBJ2-1	NA	CASSQDGWSSYNEQFF	TGCGCCAGCAGCCAAGATGGATGGAGCTCCTACAATGAGCAGTTCTTC
TRBV2	NA	TRBJ2-2	NA	CASSGASSTGELFF	TGTGCCAGCAGTGGTGCAAGCTCCACCGGGGAGCTGTTTTTT
TRBV11-2	NA	TRBJ2-3	NA	CASSLNAGRITDTQYF	TGTGCCAGCAGCTTAAATGCCGGGCGGATCACAGATACGCAGTATTTT
TRBV18	TRBD1	TRBJ2-7	NA	CASSPAGGGGNYEQYF	TGTGCCAGCTCACCCGCAGGGGGTGGTGGGAACTACGAGCAGTACTTC
TRBV6-2/TRBV6-3	NA	TRBJ1-5	NA	CASSRSNQPQHF	TGTGCCAGCAGTCGTAGCAATCAGCCCCAGCATTTT
TRBV19	TRBD1	TRBJ1-1	once	CASSMRDRAEAFF	TGTGCCAGTAGTATGCGGGACAGAGCTGAAGCTTTCTTT
TRBV18	NA	TRBJ2-5	NA	CASSPLTNQETQYF	TGTGCCAGCTCACCACTAACAAACCAAGAGACCCAGTACTTC
TRBV6-5	TRBD1	TRBJ1-6	NA	CASSYLDRGDSPLHF	TGTGCCAGCAGTTACCTCGACAGGGGTGATTCACCCCTCCACTTT
TRBV18	TRBD1	TRBJ1-5	NA	CASSARTGDGQPQHF	TGTGCCAGCTCCGCCCGGACAGGGGATGGTCAGCCCCAGCATTTT
TRBV5-1	NA	TRBJ1-1	NA	CASSFGGGTEAFF	TGCGCCAGCAGCTTCGGAGGTGGGACTGAAGCTTTCTTT
TRBV10-3	TRBD2	TRBJ2-7	few	CAISEIPSGGYEQYF	TGTGCCATCAGTGAAATCCCTAGCGGAGGGTACGAGCAGTACTTC
TRBV2	TRBD1	TRBJ2-1	NA	CASSYQGVNEQFF	TGTGCCAGCAGTTACCAGGGGGTCAATGAGCAGTTCTTC
TRBV4-1	TRBD2	TRBJ2-1	once	CASSQEVRGGVGEQFF	TGCGCCAGCAGCCAAGAGGTGCGGGGGGGCGTTGGTGAGCAGTTCTTC
TRBV5-1	NA	TRBJ2-7	NA	CASSLGHSSYEQYF	TGCGCCAGCAGCTTGGGACACTCCTCCTACGAGCAGTACTTC
TRBV9	NA	TRBJ1-5	NA	CASSVGSNQPQHF	TGTGCCAGCAGCGTAGGGAGCAATCAGCCCCAGCATTTT
TRBV10-2	NA	TRBJ2-1	few	CASSEGTEGKNEQFF	TGCGCCAGCAGTGAGGGAACCGAAGGGAAGAATGAGCAGTTCTTC
TRBV14	NA	TRBJ1-1	NA	CASSQDRRGNTEAFF	TGTGCCAGCAGCCAAGATCGGCGGGGGAACACTGAAGCTTTCTTT
TRBV29-1	NA	TRBJ1-2	once	CSVARDNNIYGYTF	TGCAGCGTTGCCCGGGACAATAACATCTATGGCTACACCTTC
TRBV7-9	NA	TRBJ2-3	NA	CASTASPPDTQYF	TGTGCCAGCACCGCATCCCCCCCAGATACGCAGTATTTT
TRBV5-4	NA	TRBJ1-3	NA	CASSSDYTIYF	TGTGCCAGCAGCTCGGATTACACCATATATTTT
TRBV4-2	TRBD1	TRBJ1-2	NA	CASSRDRGNYGYTF	TGTGCCAGCAGTCGGGACAGGGGGAACTATGGCTACACCTTC
TRBV2	TRBD1	TRBJ2-1	NA	CASSVGTGEQFF	TGTGCCAGCAGTGTCGGGACAGGGGAGCAGTTCTTC
TRBV28	NA	TRBJ2-7	NA	CASSPPQGTYEQYF	TGTGCCAGCAGTCCCCCGCAGGGGACCTACGAGCAGTACTTC
TRBV2	NA	TRBJ2-5	NA	CASSDWQSQETQYF	TGTGCCAGCAGTGACTGGCAGAGCCAAGAGACCCAGTACTTC
TRBV4-1	TRBD1	TRBJ1-5	NA	CASGTGENQPQHF	TGCGCCAGCGGGACAGGTGAAAATCAGCCCCAGCATTTT
TRBV7-5	NA	TRBJ1-2	NA	CARSFGFKGARGYTF	TGTGCCAGAAGCTTTGGGTTTAAGGGCGCCCGAGGCTACACCTTC
TRBV12-5	NA	TRBJ1-1	NA	CASGPRMNTEAFF	TGTGCTAGTGGCCCCCGTATGAACACTGAAGCTTTCTTT